This T cell receptor beta chain was documented in a study of shared clonotypes between healthy human individuals. The germline V gene encodes CDR1 SNHLY and CDR2 FYNNEI. This CDR3 is 15 amino acids long. Trimming left V 7 bases short and J 0 bases short, with 12 bases between. Repertoires were generated with immunoSEQ multiplex PCR, while TCRdb's copy carries only in-frame clones and drops some. The sample gives over 700,000 clones, 72% of which show up once; more than 1.5% is in the top ten. This TCR came from a woman younger than 45 in good health. The sample was memory CD4+ T cells sorted from blood. Subset: CD45RA-negative fraction. The chain carries TRBV2 and TRBJ2-2; a weak D match, TRBD1 (6 bases). CDR3 sequence reads: CASKRTVANTGELFF. The DNA for the CDR3 is TGTGCCAGCAAAAGGACAGTAGCGAACACCGGGGAGCTGTTTTTT.